The 14 T cell receptor beta chains below all came from one sample that was sequenced in a study of cytomegalovirus exposure and HLA in healthy donors. Measured with immunoSEQ multiplex PCR; TCRdb has only the in-frame clones, and not every one. The data hold 120,000 to 150,000 clones, with over 80% observed a single time. Sequencing used PBMCs. The receptors shown here come from a man in his late teens or twenties in good health and CMV-seropositive.

The rearrangement joins TRBV4-1 to TRBJ1-1; D unclear. This CDR3 has 13 amino acids. The V end lost 0 bases, the J end lost 4 bases, and 6 bases lay between the germline ends. Germline V gene data show CDR1 as MGHRA and CDR2 as YSYEKL. The CDR3 sequence: CASSQERSTEAFF. CDR3 nucleotides: TGCGCCAGCAGCCAAGAGCGGAGCACTGAAGCTTTCTTT.

This clone was observed a handful of times. Other DNA sequences within the sample encode an identical CDR3. The CDR3 coding sequence is TGCGCCAGCAGCCCCGAGACAGGGGAAGCTTTCTTT. It codes for CASSPETGEAFF. The chain has TRBV5-1 and TRBJ1-1, with 7 bases identical to TRBD1. The length of the CDR3 is 12 residues. The germline gives CDR1 SGHRS, CDR2 YFSETQ. Unmatched junction bases numbered 5, after V lost 4 bases and J lost 8 bases. Filled out from reference TRBV5-1 and TRBJ1-1, the complete variable domain reads KAGVTQTPRYLIKTRGQQVTLSCSPISGHRSVSWYQQTPGQGLQFLFEYFSETQRNKGNFPGRFSGRQFSNSRSEMNVSTLELGDSALYLCASSPETGEAFFGQGTRLTVV.

This sequence joins TRBV2 and TRBJ2-1, with 9 bases identical to TRBD2. Per the germline V gene, CDR1 is SNHLY and CDR2 is FYNNEI. The V and J ends lost 7 bases and 5 bases, in that order; junction bases with no gene match: 6. There are 14 residues in the CDR3. Written as DNA, the CDR3 is TGTGCCAGCATAGGGCGGGAGGGCCACAATGAGCAGTTCTTC. It specifies CASIGREGHNEQFF.

The V gene is TRBV9, the J gene TRBJ1-4; no firm D call. Trimming took off 0 bases at V and 4 bases at J, with 7 bases between the two ends. CDR1 and CDR2 from the germline V gene are SGDLS and YYNGEE. This CDR3 contains 14 residues. CDR3 amino acids: CASSVDSYNEKLFF. In DNA, the CDR3 is TGTGCCAGCAGCGTAGACAGCTATAATGAAAAACTGTTTTTT. Drawing the rest from reference TRBV9 and TRBJ1-4, the complete variable domain is DSGVTQTPKHLITATGQRVTLRCSPRSGDLSVYWYQQSLDQGLQFLIQYYNGEERAKGNILERFSAQQFPDLHSELNLSSLELGDSALYFCASSVDSYNEKLFFGSGTQLSVL.

The chain combines TRBV6-5 with TRBJ2-7, with D uncertain. The V end was cut by 6 bases, the J end by 2 bases, with 11 bases between. The CDR3 sequence is 13 residues long. The germline V gene has CDR1 MNHEY and CDR2 SVGAGI. The CDR3 region has the DNA TGTGCCAGCAGCTTGAGCAAAACCTACGAGCAGTACTTC. It translates to CASSLSKTYEQYF.

The V gene is TRBV6-1, the J gene TRBJ1-1; D uncertain. There are 13 residues in the CDR3. V shed 8 bases and J shed 1 base, with 11 bases lying between them. Looked up from germline, CDR1 is MNHNS and CDR2 is SASEGT. The CDR3 DNA sequence: TGTGCCAGCTTAATGGGAGAGAACACTGAAGCTTTCTTT. Residues: CASLMGENTEAFF.

The chain uses TRBV12-5 and TRBJ2-3, with D perhaps matching TRBD1 (7 bases). Looked up from germline, CDR1 is LGHNT and CDR2 is FRNRAP. The CDR3 is made up of 14 amino acids. V was pared by 5 bases and J by 5 bases, with 14 bases between. CDR3 DNA: TGTGCTAGTGGTAGCGGAGGGACAGTAGATACGCAGTATTTT. This encodes CASGSGGTVDTQYF.

The chain joins TRBV14 to TRBJ1-2, with 8 bases identical to TRBD1. CDR1 and CDR2 from the germline V gene are SGHDN and FVKESK. J gave up 8 bases and V 4 bases, and 6 bases lay outside the gene matches. The CDR3 runs to 13 residues. The CDR3 sequence is CASSPQGAQGYTF. CDR3 nucleotide sequence: TGTGCCAGCAGCCCCCAGGGGGCCCAGGGCTACACCTTC.

The CDR3 sequence: CASSLFPAGGPGTQYF. In DNA form, the CDR3 reads TGTGCCAGCAGCTTATTCCCAGCGGGGGGGCCCGGTACGCAGTATTTT. This rearrangement joins TRBV7-3 to TRBJ2-3; 10 bases fit TRBD2. The CDR3 has 16 amino acids. After removal of 2 bases from V and 8 bases from J, the junction contained 10 bases not matched to a gene. Germline CDR1 SGHTA, CDR2 FQGTGA.

V gene TRBV19 combines with J gene TRBJ1-3, with a weak D call TRBD1 (5 bases). Germline values: CDR1 LNHDA, CDR2 SQIVND (reference sequence). This CDR3 has 16 amino acids. V lost 7 bases to trimming and J lost 4 bases, with 20 bases between them. CDR3: CASNPLGGAAGNTIYF. In nucleotides, the CDR3 is TGTGCCAGTAACCCACTAGGAGGGGCGGCCGGAAACACCATATATTTT.

This rearrangement joins TRBV7-3 to TRBJ1-2; weak D call: TRBD1 (5 bases). Per germline, CDR1 SGHTA and CDR2 FQGTGA. The germline V and J ends were trimmed by 0 bases and 7 bases, with 15 bases remaining between them. The CDR3 contains 15 residues. The chain's CDR3 is CASSLTPGGDGGYTF. As DNA, the CDR3 is TGTGCCAGCAGCTTAACCCCGGGGGGGGATGGTGGCTACACCTTC. The full variable domain, its missing parts supplied by reference TRBV7-3 and TRBJ1-2, is GAGVSQTPSNKVTEKGKYVELRCDPISGHTALYWYRQSLGQGPEFLIYFQGTGAADDSGLPNDRFFAVRPEGSVSTLKIQRTERGDSAVYLCASSLTPGGDGGYTFGSGTRLTVV.

The V call is TRBV28, the J call TRBJ1-2; D not resolved. Germline V gene sequence: CDR1 MDHEN, CDR2 SYDVKM. The length of the CDR3 is 11 residues. Trimming cost V 4 bases and J 5 bases, with 5 bases left between them. The CDR3 loop is CASSSGYGYTF. CDR3 nucleotides: TGTGCCAGCAGTTCGGGGTATGGCTACACCTTC.

This clone is a singleton in its sample. J is TRBJ1-2 and V is TRBV5-1; 8 positions agree with TRBD1. This CDR3 is built from 14 residues. Trimming removed 1 base from V and 4 bases from J; junction bases left unmatched: 3. From germline, CDR1 is SGHRS and CDR2 YFSETQ. Here the CDR3 DNA reads TGCGCCAGCAGCTTGTCGACAGGGGTCTATGGCTACACCTTC. Translation gives CASSLSTGVYGYTF.

This chain joins TRBV27 and TRBJ2-6; D is possibly TRBD2 (5 bases). The ends were cut back, 8 bases at V and 0 bases at J, with 17 bases in the middle. The CDR3 has 17 amino acids. Germline V lookup: CDR1 MNHEY, CDR2 SMNVEV (reference sequence). CDR3 residues: CASGGRSYTSGANVLTF. CDR3 in DNA: TGTGCCAGCGGAGGACGGTCCTATACCTCTGGGGCCAACGTCCTGACTTTC.